The following is a T cell receptor beta chain sequence with its context. This clone's antigen is unknown. Within one base of it there is no much larger clone, and no base qualities were kept. This record belongs to a study of graft-versus-host responses after intestinal transplantation (dated by TCRdb to the early 2020s). Regarding the research as a whole: The transplants that recipients received were multivisceral, liver-intestinal, or isolated intestinal. Every recipient was given anti-thymocyte globulin induction, followed by around three years of maintenance tacrolimus and steroids. Bulk TCR-beta CDR3 sequencing was used to track graft-versus-host and host-versus-graft alloreactive T cell clones in the graft, circulation and bone marrow after intestinal transplantation. To identify alloreactive clones, pre-transplant mixed lymphocyte reaction products were sequenced and then compared with unstimulated pre-transplant donor and recipient T cells. A cohort of under 30 intestinal transplant recipients, including one retransplant, was enrolled, and a few patients lacking pretransplant specimens were excluded. Donor T cell macrochimerism was defined as a peak of at least 4% donor T cells among recipient peripheral blood mononuclear cells. Samples from three later patients were sequenced in-house on an Illumina MiSeq with MiXCR processing rather than by the commercial service. Results the study describes overall, beyond this receptor: Early after transplant, peak levels of circulating GvH clones were associated with declines in HvG clones. Patients with donor T cell macrochimerism had high GvH to HvG T cell clonal ratios in their allografts. GvH clones turned up in recipient bone marrow, with some appearing earlier in ileal mucosa or blood, a pattern consistent with an intestinal mucosal origin. The conclusions were limited by the relatively low number and heterogeneity of the intestinal transplant patients.

The label giving this sample's time point can be read as: cells obtained before transplantation from donor or recipient. CD3+CD4+ and CD3+CD8+ populations were FACS-sorted from unstimulated pre-transplant donor and recipient cells taken from spleen or lymph nodes. Preparation of the library involved the immunoSEQ multiplex PCR assay. In most patients, genomic DNA was isolated using the Qiagen DNeasy Blood and Tissue Kit and sent frozen to Adaptive Biotechnologies for TCR sequencing. For most patients, high-throughput TCR-beta CDR3 sequencing of genomic DNA was performed by Adaptive Biotechnologies. In the original analysis: TCR sequencing data for around 19 patients were retrieved from Adaptive's ImmunoSEQ software; a few other patients were processed with MiXCR and VDJtools. To correct CD4 versus CD8 sorting errors, any sequence found in both subsets at a frequency ratio below 5:1 was removed. CDR3 nucleotide sequences shared by donor and recipient were removed because the origin of these sequences could not be assigned. Alloreactive clones required at least 2-fold expansion over unstimulated cells and minimum CFSE-low frequency of 0.002% (template counts) or 0.001% (read counts). A clone was considered mappable if detected in the sequenced pre-transplant spleen, lymph node, or MLR CFSE-low populations of the donor or recipient. The cumulative frequency of alloreactive clones was calculated as a percentage of all sequences, weighted by copy number. What TCRdb holds here is the immuneACCESS table cut down to in-frame rearrangements. Part of the clones is not present; checked against another copy, under half of the missing clones reflect an unresolved V gene, and the others are unexplained. The D gene and trimming were derived from the DNA, and the V and J assignments and clone size from that table. For this sample the table gives some 100,000 clones, of which 85% to 95% were detected only once. Around 0.07% of the sample goes to the ten largest clones.

There are 15 amino acids in the CDR3, from cysteine to phenylalanine inclusive. Only the CDR3 DNA is retained, 45 bases long and in frame from the first base. For CDR1 and CDR2, the germline V gene lists SGHRS and YFSETQ. V lost 4 bases and J lost 6 bases, and the count of bases not matched to a germline gene is 7. Specimen: unstimulated CD8+ T cells sorted from spleen or lymph node cells, collected before transplant. The sequence was collected from a human donor who was the organ donor for an intestinal transplant. The sequence links TRBV5-1 to TRBJ2-1; 10 of the junction bases match TRBD2. The CDR3 corresponds to CASSNKREGRNEQFF. The DNA reads as follows: TGCGCCAGCAGCAATAAGCGGGAGGGCCGCAATGAGCAGTTCTTC.